The clone carrying this T cell receptor beta chain was detected ten times or more. V dropped 3 bases and J dropped 7 bases, with 6 bases sitting between them. The germline V gene has CDR1 MDHEN and CDR2 SYDVKM. CDR3 size: 12 residues. This entry comes from a study of neurological immune-mediated disorders. TCRdb itself ran the 5' RACE reads through MiXCR, one entry per CDR3 protein. The data contain under 45,000 distinct CDR3 sequences, 2% to 2.5% of them seen just once; the ten biggest clones take up approximately 2.2%. J is TRBJ1-4 and V is TRBV28, with D uncertain. This TCR came from a man aged 45-65 years with multiple sclerosis. Material: PBMCs. The CDR3 region has the DNA TGTGCCAGCAGTTTGACACTTGAAAAACTGTTTTTT. Translated, it gives CASSLTLEKLFF.